Listed here are 27 T cell receptor beta chains from one sample, sequenced in a study of blood T cell repertoires in COVID-19 (dated by TCRdb to 2020 to 2022). Libraries were constructed by the immunoSEQ multiplex PCR assay. This immuneACCESS table, as held by TCRdb, lists in-frame sequences with V and J called but not all clones. Of the missing ones, under half trace to an unresolved V gene in checked studies; the others have no known cause. Here the sample has about 220,000 clones; roughly four fifths occur a single time. The biggest ten clones account for approximately 4.5% of the sample. The sequenced material came from peripheral blood. These receptors all stem from a woman between 65 and 79 years old with acute or convalescent COVID-19.

About this clone: Other DNA sequences from this sample encode an identical CDR3 as well. This chain connects TRBV14 to TRBJ1-1; maybe TRBD1 (6 bases). This CDR3 contains 13 residues. CDR1 and CDR2 from the germline V gene are SGHDN and FVKESK. V lost 4 bases to trimming and J lost 0 bases, with 6 bases between them. The CDR3 sequence is CASSPGVNTEAFF. The CDR3 bases are TGTGCCAGCAGCCCAGGGGTGAACACTGAAGCTTTCTTT.

This sequence joins TRBV19 and TRBJ1-6; D uncertain. CDR3 length: 14 amino acids. Trimming took off 10 bases at V and 2 bases at J, with 12 bases between the two ends. CDR1 LNHDA and CDR2 SQIVND come from the germline V gene (reference sequence). This CDR3 reads CATSWAPYNSPLHF. DNA for the CDR3: TGTGCCACCTCATGGGCCCCCTATAATTCACCCCTCCACTTT.

The chain couples TRBV9 to TRBJ2-3; D perhaps matches TRBD2 (6 bases). V lost 4 bases, J lost 1 base, and 16 bases lay in between. CDR3 length equals 16 residues. Germline V gene lookup returns CDR1 SGDLS and CDR2 YYNGEE. Here the CDR3 reads CASSPSSWGGTDTQYF. DNA for the CDR3: TGTGCCAGCAGCCCCTCATCCTGGGGGGGCACAGATACGCAGTATTTT.

This clone came up a few times. The chain uses TRBV7-9 and TRBJ1-1, with TRBD1 identical over 11 bases. The CDR3 has 16 residues. Trimming took 3 bases from V and 5 from J; bases not matched to a gene: 8. Germline CDR1 and CDR2: SEHNR and FQNEAQ (reference sequence). CDR3 protein: CASSFHGTGGLTEAFF. CDR3 nucleotides: TGTGCCAGCAGCTTCCACGGGACAGGGGGTTTAACTGAAGCTTTCTTT.

This clone was counted between two and nine times. The rearrangement links TRBV3-1 (or the pseudogene TRBV3-2) to TRBJ1-6; no definite D call. The germline CDR1 and CDR2 sequences are LGHDT and YNNKEL (reference sequence). The CDR3 totals 14 residues. Trimming removed 0 bases from V and 6 bases from J, with 6 bases in between. CDR3 region: CASSQEQFNSPLHF. The CDR3 nucleotides are TGTGCCAGCAGCCAAGAGCAGTTTAATTCACCCCTCCACTTT.

V and J are TRBV4-1 and TRBJ2-1; TRBD2 agrees at 7 bases. This CDR3 is built from 15 residues. V lost 1 base and J lost 6; bases outside the gene matches: 6. From germline, CDR1 is MGHRA and CDR2 YSYEKL. Written as DNA, the CDR3 is TGCGCCAGCAGCCAAGCGGGGGGTTTCGGCAATGAGCAGTTCTTC. This sequence encodes CASSQAGGFGNEQFF.

V and J are TRBV19 and TRBJ1-5; 7 bases match TRBD1. This CDR3 has 16 amino acids. V shed 2 bases and J 0 bases; nucleotides not matched to a gene: 4. Germline assignment: CDR1 LNHDA and CDR2 SQIVND (reference sequence). This CDR3 reads CASSIWGTVSNQPQHF. The CDR3 DNA follows: TGTGCCAGTAGTATATGGGGGACAGTTAGCAATCAGCCCCAGCATTTT.

The chain links TRBV5-4 to TRBJ2-2, with 12 bases that match TRBD2. This CDR3 contains 15 residues. Per the germline V gene, CDR1 is SGHNT and CDR2 is YYREEE (reference sequence). J gave up 4 bases and V 3 bases, and 1 base lay outside the gene matches. As DNA, the CDR3 is TGTGCCAGCAGCTCGACTAGCGGGGGCACCGGGGAGCTGTTTTTT. This sequence encodes CASSSTSGGTGELFF.

V is TRBV6-1 and J is TRBJ2-7; no reliable D call. V was shortened by 3 bases and J by 2 bases, with 14 bases between the two germline ends. Per germline, CDR1 MNHNS and CDR2 SASEGT. This CDR3 region has 15 residues. CDR3 in DNA: TGTGCCAGCAGTGAGAGAGCTTCCTTTACCTACGAGCAGTACTTC. This translates into CASSERASFTYEQYF.

The chain is built from TRBV5-1 and TRBJ1-5, with TRBD1 identical over 9 bases. Germline CDR1 reads SGHRS; CDR2 reads YFSETQ. V shed 4 bases and J 6 bases; nucleotides not matched to a gene: 5. This CDR3 contains 14 residues. The CDR3 spells CASSPTGGGQPQHF. CDR3 in DNA: TGCGCCAGCAGCCCCACAGGGGGCGGTCAGCCCCAGCATTTT.

V usage is TRBV6-2 or TRBV6-3 and J usage is TRBJ2-7; no clear D. The V end lost 0 bases, the J end lost 0 bases, and 12 bases lay between the germline ends. Germline CDR1 is MNHEY and CDR2 is SVGEGT. The CDR3 is 16 amino acids. The CDR3 loop reads CASSYSQAPFSYEQYF. The CDR3 DNA reads as TGTGCCAGCAGTTACTCCCAGGCCCCGTTCTCCTACGAGCAGTACTTC.

The V gene is TRBV5-1, the J gene TRBJ1-6, with D uncertain. Germline loops: CDR1 SGHRS, CDR2 YFSETQ. V lost 0 bases and J 9 bases, leaving 7 bases between the germline ends. The CDR3 runs 13 residues. The CDR3 region has the DNA TGCGCCAGCAGCTTGGACAGTCCTTCACCCCTCCACTTT. Its protein product is CASSLDSPSPLHF.

The chain is built from TRBV30 and TRBJ2-1, with TRBD2 matching over 9 bases. The CDR3 contains 15 residues. Losses at the gene ends were 0 bases for V and 4 bases for J; bases not matched to a gene: 4. Germline-derived CDR1 and CDR2 are GTSNPN and SVGIG (reference sequence). The CDR3 coding sequence is TGTGCCTGGAGTGTTCTAGCGGGGTCTTACAATGAGCAGTTCTTC. It specifies CAWSVLAGSYNEQFF.

This chain uses TRBV19 with TRBJ1-2; D is possibly TRBD1 (6 bases). Germline CDR1 reads LNHDA; CDR2 reads SQIVND (reference sequence). This CDR3 comprises 16 residues. V was pared by 2 bases and J by 2 bases, with 15 bases between. The CDR3 coding sequence is TGTGCCAGTAGTATAACACAGGGCGCTCCCAACTATGGCTACACCTTC. This codes for CASSITQGAPNYGYTF.

V gene TRBV5-6 combines with J gene TRBJ1-1; TRBD1 matches 8 bases. Losses at the gene ends were 5 bases for V and 1 base for J; bases not matched to a gene: 7. Germline loops: CDR1 SGHDT, CDR2 YYEEEE. The CDR3 contains 15 residues. CDR3 amino acids: CASSLRGQANTEAFF. The DNA for the CDR3 is TGTGCCAGCAGTCTTCGGGGACAGGCGAACACTGAAGCTTTCTTT.

The rearrangement joins TRBV5-6 to TRBJ1-5; 8 positions agree with TRBD1. The length of the CDR3 is 17 residues. CDR1 and CDR2 from the germline V gene are SGHDT and YYEEEE. J lost 0 bases, V lost 4 bases, and 9 bases had no gene match. Written as DNA, the CDR3 is TGTGCCAGCAGCGGGACAGGAGCCGCTTATAGCAATCAGCCCCAGCATTTT. Amino acids: CASSGTGAAYSNQPQHF.

The V gene is TRBV5-1, the J gene TRBJ2-7; no reliable D call. Germline-derived CDR1 and CDR2 are SGHRS and YFSETQ. The V end was cut by 0 bases, the J end by 5 bases, with 9 bases between. CDR3 size: 13 residues. The CDR3 DNA follows: TGCGCCAGCAGCTTGGAAACCCAGAACGAGCAGTACTTC. The encoded protein is CASSLETQNEQYF.

DNA of the CDR3: TGTGCCAGCAGCTCAGGGGGCCCCTACGAGCAGTACTTC. Amino acid sequence: CASSSGGPYEQYF. The chain uses TRBV7-2 and TRBJ2-7; TRBD1 matches at 8 bases. There are 13 residues in the CDR3. Germline CDR1 SGHTA, CDR2 FQGNSA. J lost 2 bases, V lost 4 bases, and 1 base had no gene match. Combining the CDR3 with reference TRBV7-2 and TRBJ2-7 gives the whole variable domain GAGVSQSPSNKVTEKGKDVELRCDPISGHTALYWYRQSLGQGLEFLIYFQGNSAPDKSGLPSDRFSAERTGGSVSTLTIQRTQQEDSAVYLCASSSGGPYEQYFGPGTRLTVT.

This clone was recorded at least ten times. The chain links TRBV10-3 to TRBJ1-4, with D possibly TRBD1 on 5 matching bases. V dropped 2 bases and J dropped 3 bases, with 7 bases sitting between them. Germline V CDR1 and CDR2: ENHRY, SYGVKD. There are 14 residues in the CDR3. CDR3 coding DNA: TGTGCCATCAGTGAGGTGGGGCCTAATGAAAAACTGTTTTTT. Its protein product is CAISEVGPNEKLFF.

This sequence joins TRBV6-2 or TRBV6-3 and TRBJ2-1; the match to TRBD2 covers 7 bases. Trimming cost V 0 bases and J 4 bases; bases outside gene matches: 9. Germline V gives CDR1 MNHEY, CDR2 SVGEGT. This CDR3 has 17 residues. CDR3: CASSYSTSGEGYNEQFF. The CDR3 bases are TGTGCCAGCAGTTACTCGACCAGCGGGGAAGGATACAATGAGCAGTTCTTC.

The genes are TRBV10-3 and TRBJ1-2; TRBD1 agrees at 8 bases. V shed 6 bases and J 5 bases; nucleotides not matched to a gene: 8. This CDR3 has 14 amino acids. The germline gives CDR1 ENHRY, CDR2 SYGVKD. In nucleotides, the CDR3 is TGTGCCATCAGCGGGACAGGCTTGGTTTATGGCTACACCTTC. This encodes CAISGTGLVYGYTF.

This rearrangement joins TRBV2 to TRBJ1-5; 9 positions match TRBD1. Germline V gene sequence: CDR1 SNHLY, CDR2 FYNNEI. Losses at the gene ends were 6 bases for V and 2 bases for J; bases not matched to a gene: 8. The CDR3 runs to 16 residues. CDR3 nucleotides: TGTGCCAGCAGACCACAGGGGGCTGTGGGCAATCAGCCCCAGCATTTT. Encoded protein: CASRPQGAVGNQPQHF. Together with reference TRBV2 and TRBJ1-5, the CDR3 gives the full variable domain: EPEVTQTPSHQVTQMGQEVILRCVPISNHLYFYWYRQILGQKVEFLVSFYNNEISEKSEIFDDQFSVERPDGSNFTLKIRSTKLEDSAMYFCASRPQGAVGNQPQHFGDGTRLSIL.

CDR3 in amino acids: CASRQTGREIGGYGYTF. DNA of the CDR3: TGCGCCAGCAGGCAAACCGGACGGGAAATCGGGGGCTATGGCTACACCTTC. The chain is built from TRBV4-1 and TRBJ1-2, with D tentatively TRBD1 (5 bases). V was trimmed by 6 bases and J by 4 bases, leaving 24 bases between them. The germline V gene has CDR1 MGHRA and CDR2 YSYEKL. The CDR3 length is 17 residues.

V gene TRBV7-9 combines with J gene TRBJ1-5; tentative D call: TRBD1 (5 bases). Germline V lookup: CDR1 SEHNR, CDR2 FQNEAQ (reference sequence). CDR3 length: 13 amino acids. V lost 6 bases and J lost 6, with 12 bases in between. In DNA form, the CDR3 reads TGTGCCAGCAGTTTTGACAGTTTTCAGCCCCAGCATTTT. It yields the protein CASSFDSFQPQHF.

This clone turned up a few times. The chain has TRBV19 and TRBJ1-4; the match to TRBD1 covers 8 bases. Per germline, CDR1 LNHDA and CDR2 SQIVND (reference sequence). This CDR3 has 11 amino acids. Trimming took 9 bases from V and 9 from J; bases not matched to a gene: 3. The CDR3 is CASLRGQKLFF. The DNA for the CDR3 is TGTGCCAGCCTCAGGGGGCAAAAACTGTTTTTT.

The V call is TRBV10-2, the J call TRBJ1-5; 7 positions agree with TRBD1. The V and J ends lost 4 bases and 2 bases, in that order; junction bases with no gene match: 5. This CDR3 has 15 amino acids. Germline V CDR1 and CDR2: WSHSY, SAAADI. The CDR3 coding sequence is TGCGCCAGCAGTGCACAGGGGCTGGGCAATCAGCCCCAGCATTTT. Translating it yields CASSAQGLGNQPQHF.

The chain joins TRBV7-9 to TRBJ1-2; D may be TRBD1 (6 bases). Per the germline V gene, CDR1 is SEHNR and CDR2 is FQNEAQ (reference sequence). The CDR3 extends over 13 amino acids. V lost 1 base to trimming and J lost 8 bases, with 11 bases between them. The chain's CDR3 is CASSLGTVQGYTF. As DNA, the CDR3 is TGTGCCAGCAGCTTAGGGACAGTTCAAGGCTACACCTTC.